The clone carrying this T cell receptor (beta chain) was observed a handful of times. This entry is derived from a study of blood T cells in healthy people across ages. Germline V gives CDR1 SGHTA, CDR2 FQGNSA. Trimming left V 5 bases short and J 0 bases short, with 13 bases between. The CDR3 runs to 16 residues. A sample-barcoded 5' primer and a J-beta primer mix were used in a second PCR of about 7 to 12 cycles. TCRdb ran MiXCR on the 5' RACE reads and lists one entry per CDR3 protein. The table lists around 1,000,000 distinct CDR3 sequences, around 25% of them singletons, with 0.65% to 0.95% in the top ten. The same sample was also used in a study of T cells of mothers and their children.

The chain joins TRBV7-2 to TRBJ2-2, with a possible D match to TRBD2 (6 bases). The sequenced material came from blood. This TCR came from a girl aged 2 to 10 in good health. The CDR3 sequence: CASSQNSGSNTGELFF. The DNA of the CDR3 is TGTGCCAGCAGCCAAAATAGCGGCTCGAACACCGGGGAGCTGTTTTTT.